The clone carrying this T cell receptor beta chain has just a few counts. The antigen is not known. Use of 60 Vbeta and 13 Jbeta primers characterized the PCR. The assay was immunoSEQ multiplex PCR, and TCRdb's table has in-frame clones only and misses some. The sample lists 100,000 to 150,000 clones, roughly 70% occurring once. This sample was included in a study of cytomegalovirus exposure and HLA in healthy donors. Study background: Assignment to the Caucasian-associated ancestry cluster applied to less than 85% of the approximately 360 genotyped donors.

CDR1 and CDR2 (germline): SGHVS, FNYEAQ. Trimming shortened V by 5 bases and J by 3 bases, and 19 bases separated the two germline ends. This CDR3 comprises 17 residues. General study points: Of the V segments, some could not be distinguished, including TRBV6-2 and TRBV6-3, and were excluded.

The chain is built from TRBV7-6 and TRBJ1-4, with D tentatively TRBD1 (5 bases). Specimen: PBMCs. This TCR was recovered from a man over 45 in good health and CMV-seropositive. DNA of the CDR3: TGTGCCAGCAGCGCCTTCCGGGGGGGGAGATCTAATGAAAAACTGTTTTTT. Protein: CASSAFRGGRSNEKLFF. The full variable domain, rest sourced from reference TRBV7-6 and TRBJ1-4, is GAGVSQSPRYKVTKRGQDVALRCDPISGHVSLYWYRQALGQGPEFLTYFNYEAQQDKSGLPNDRFSAERPEGSISTLTIQRTEQRDSAMYRCASSAFRGGRSNEKLFFGSGTQLSVL.